The following is a TCR beta chain sequence with its context. Antigen specificity is unknown. Across several immunoSEQ plates, the genomic DNA of each subset was split evenly. Generated by immunoSEQ multiplex PCR, the TCRdb table keeps only in-frame clones and is missing some. The data contain 190,000 or so clones, approximately 61% of them singletons. The entry originates in a study of shared clonotypes between healthy human individuals. With 0 bases removed from V and 3 bases from J, the gap between germline ends came to 11 bases. Germline CDR1 is MNHEY and CDR2 is SVGAGI. This CDR3 contains 15 residues. Negatively enriched CD4+ T cells were divided by CD45RA into naive and memory. Findings and limits, study-wide: The sharing of 4.5% to 6.5% of naive CD4 clonotypes was seen across a handful of donors.

The chain combines TRBV6-5 with TRBJ1-2, with D tentatively TRBD1 (5 bases). Sample: memory CD4+ T cells sorted from blood. Sample subset: CD45RA-negative fraction. The clonotype originates from a man aged 25-40 years in good health. Written as DNA, the CDR3 is TGTGCCAGCAGTTACTCTTTACAGGAGTACTATGGCTACACCTTC. Its translation: CASSYSLQEYYGYTF.